The 17 T cell receptor beta chains below were found in one sample sequenced in a study of cytomegalovirus exposure and HLA in healthy donors. Primers for the PCR totalled 60 Vbeta and 13 Jbeta. Only in-frame clones appear in the TCRdb table, and some are missing; sequencing was by immunoSEQ multiplex PCR. The sample records around 140,000 clones, roughly 80% being singletons. Source material: PBMCs. These receptors originate from a woman in her twenties or thirties in good health and CMV-seronegative.

As regards this clone: The same CDR3 can be traced to other DNA sequences in this sample. V gene TRBV11-2 combines with J gene TRBJ2-1; D is perhaps TRBD2 (6 bases). The CDR3 covers 13 residues. Germline lookup yields CDR1 SGHAT and CDR2 FQNNGV. Trimming removed 8 bases at V and 4 bases at J, with 12 bases between. The CDR3 here is CASGGGSYNEQFF. The CDR3, as DNA: TGTGCCAGCGGGGGAGGCAGTTACAATGAGCAGTTCTTC.

CDR3 DNA: TGTGCCAGCAGCTTACGAGGACTAGCGGGAATCTACGAGCAGTACTTC. As protein: CASSLRGLAGIYEQYF. The chain joins TRBV21-1 to TRBJ2-7; the table's TRBD2 call for D was not verified on the DNA. TRBV21-1 is a known pseudogene. This CDR3 has 16 residues.

The chain recombines TRBV15 with TRBJ2-7; 9 nucleotides line up with TRBD2. The ends lost 5 bases at V and 5 bases at J; junction bases unmatched: 7. The CDR3 covers 14 residues. In germline, CDR1 is LNHNV, CDR2 YYDKDF (reference sequence). CDR3 coding DNA: TGTGCCACCAGCGTGGGGACTAGCCCAGACGAGCAGTACTTC. Protein: CATSVGTSPDEQYF. The entire variable domain, with the rest obtained from reference TRBV15 and TRBJ2-7, is as follows: DAMVIQNPRYQVTQFGKPVTLSCSQTLNHNVMYWYQQKSSQAPKLLFHYYDKDFNNEADTPDNFQSRRPNTSFCFLDIRSPGLGDTAMYLCATSVGTSPDEQYFGPGTRLTVT.

The genes are TRBV7-9 and TRBJ1-1; the match to TRBD1 covers 8 bases. J gave up 4 bases and V 6 bases, and 4 bases lay outside the gene matches. CDR3 length: 13 amino acids. The germline V gene has CDR1 SEHNR and CDR2 FQNEAQ (reference sequence). The CDR3 bases are TGTGCCAGCAGACGACAGGGGAGCACTGAAGCTTTCTTT. Encoded protein: CASRRQGSTEAFF.

The V call is TRBV6-5, the J call TRBJ2-5; TRBD2 matches at 10 bases. Gene TRBJ2-7 matches the end of the DNA better, so the J call may be wrong. Germline V CDR1 and CDR2: MNHEY, SVGAGI. The CDR3 is made up of 15 amino acids. The CDR3 is CASRTWTSGTYEQYF. CDR3 DNA sequence: TGTGCCAGCAGGACTTGGACTAGCGGAACCTACGAGCAGTACTTC.

This chain links TRBV7-9 with TRBJ1-1, with D unresolved. V was trimmed by 0 bases and J by 0 bases, leaving 8 bases between them. Per the germline V gene, CDR1 is SEHNR and CDR2 is FQNEAQ (reference sequence). The CDR3 loop spans 15 amino acids. The CDR3 here is CASSLAHQLNTEAFF. The CDR3 nucleotides read TGTGCCAGCAGCTTAGCGCACCAGTTGAACACTGAAGCTTTCTTT.

J is TRBJ1-1 and V is TRBV18; 11 nucleotides align to TRBD1. The CDR3 is made up of 16 amino acids. Germline V gene data show CDR1 as KGHSH and CDR2 as LQKENI. V lost 5 bases, J lost 4 bases, and 9 bases stayed unmatched. CDR3 bases: TGTGCCAGCTCATTGGACAGGGGGCGCGGGAGCACTGAAGCTTTCTTT. Translation: CASSLDRGRGSTEAFF.

The chain joins TRBV5-1 to TRBJ2-1, with D perhaps TRBD2 (6 bases). Trimming stripped 8 bases from V and 5 bases from J, with 20 bases between. Germline V lookup: CDR1 SGHRS, CDR2 YFSETQ. CDR3 length: 15 residues. For the CDR3, the DNA is TGCGCCAGAAGACTAGACAGTCCAGCCCACAATGAGCAGTTCTTC. It specifies CARRLDSPAHNEQFF.

The chain links TRBV7-3 to TRBJ2-7; 13 bases align to TRBD2. V shed 4 bases, J shed 0 bases, and the junction held 9 bases outside the gene matches. The CDR3 contains 18 residues. Germline V gene lookup returns CDR1 SGHTA and CDR2 FQGTGA. CDR3 protein: CASSYPWGLAGSSYEQYF. DNA for the CDR3: TGTGCCAGCAGCTATCCATGGGGACTAGCGGGGAGCTCCTACGAGCAGTACTTC.

The V call is TRBV10-3, the J call TRBJ2-1; TRBD1 might be the D (5 bases). Looked up from germline, CDR1 is ENHRY and CDR2 is SYGVKD. Trimming pared 6 bases from V and 2 bases from J, leaving 11 bases between. CDR3 length equals 14 residues. The CDR3 protein is CAISDSRPYNEQFF. The CDR3 DNA sequence: TGTGCCATCAGCGACAGCCGCCCCTACAATGAGCAGTTCTTC.

This rearrangement joins TRBV7-2 to TRBJ1-2, with 8 nucleotides matching TRBD1. After removal of 3 bases from V and 0 bases from J, the junction contained 3 bases not matched to a gene. Germline V CDR1 and CDR2: SGHTA, FQGNSA. This CDR3 region has 15 residues. DNA of the CDR3: TGTGCCAGCAGCTTGGCAGGGGGCACTAACTATGGCTACACCTTC. Its protein product is CASSLAGGTNYGYTF.

This chain links TRBV2 with TRBJ2-5; no definite D call. Trimming pared 7 bases from V and 3 bases from J, leaving 9 bases between. The CDR3 has 12 residues. CDR1 is SNHLY and CDR2 is FYNNEI in the germline V gene. CDR3 sequence: CASNVLEETQYF. The CDR3 DNA sequence: TGTGCCAGCAATGTATTAGAAGAGACCCAGTACTTC.

The chain couples TRBV19 to TRBJ2-5; 10 positions agree with TRBD1. Near its end, the DNA agrees better with TRBJ2-7, so the J call may be wrong. There are 14 residues in the CDR3. In germline, CDR1 is LNHDA, CDR2 SQIVND (reference sequence). Here the CDR3 DNA reads TGTGCCAGTAGTCCCGGGACAGGGGTGGACGAGCAGTACTTC. It codes for CASSPGTGVDEQYF.

The sample holds a few counts of this clone. The rearrangement links TRBV6-6 to TRBJ1-4; D is unresolved. The CDR3 runs to 15 residues. Germline loops: CDR1 MNHNY, CDR2 SVGAGI (reference sequence). V dropped 5 bases and J dropped 5 bases, with 15 bases sitting between them. CDR3 DNA sequence: TGTGCCAGCAGTGCTCCGACAAAAACAAATGAAAAACTGTTTTTT. Its protein product is CASSAPTKTNEKLFF.

The CDR3 loop is CASKSTGADTYEQYF. The CDR3 region has the DNA TGTGCCAGCAAGTCTACAGGGGCCGACACCTACGAGCAGTACTTC. The chain employs TRBV28 and TRBJ2-7; the match to TRBD1 covers 7 bases. Trimming cost V 7 bases and J 2 bases; bases outside gene matches: 11. CDR1 and CDR2 (germline): MDHEN, SYDVKM. CDR3 length: 15 residues. Together with reference TRBV28 and TRBJ2-7, the CDR3 gives the full variable domain: DVKVTQSSRYLVKRTGEKVFLECVQDMDHENMFWYRQDPGLGLRLIYFSYDVKMKEKGDIPEGYSVSREKKERFSLILESASTNQTSMYLCASKSTGADTYEQYFGPGTRLTVT.

The chain uses TRBV4-1 and TRBJ2-3; the match to TRBD2 covers 12 bases. This CDR3 has 20 amino acids. Looked up from germline, CDR1 is MGHRA and CDR2 is YSYEKL. The V gene end was trimmed by 1 base and the J gene end by 2 bases; junction bases not matched to a gene: 13. In nucleotides, the CDR3 is TGCGCCAGCAGCCAAGTGAGCCTAGCGGGGGGGCCAAGGTTCACAGATACGCAGTATTTT. Amino acids: CASSQVSLAGGPRFTDTQYF.

The chain recombines TRBV9 with TRBJ2-2; tentative D call: TRBD1 (6 bases). This CDR3 spans 17 amino acids. Trimming stripped 2 bases from V and 4 bases from J, with 18 bases between. CDR1 and CDR2 (germline): SGDLS, YYNGEE. This CDR3 reads CASSVDQGLVGTGELFF. CDR3 in DNA: TGTGCCAGCAGCGTCGACCAGGGGCTAGTGGGCACCGGGGAGCTGTTTTTT.